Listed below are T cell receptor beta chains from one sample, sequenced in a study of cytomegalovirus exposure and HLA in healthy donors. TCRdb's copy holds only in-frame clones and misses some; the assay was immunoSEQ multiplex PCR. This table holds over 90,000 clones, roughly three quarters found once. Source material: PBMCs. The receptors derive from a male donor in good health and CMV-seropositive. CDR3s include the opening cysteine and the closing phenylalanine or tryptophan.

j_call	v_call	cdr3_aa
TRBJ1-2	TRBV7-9	CASSFSGVGYTF
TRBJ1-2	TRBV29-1	CSVEDGTGGYGYTF
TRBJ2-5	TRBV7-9	CASSLDSGAQYF
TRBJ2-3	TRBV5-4	CASSRPLTDTQYF
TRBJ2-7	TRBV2	CASSPGQGSWEQYF
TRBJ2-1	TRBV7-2	CASGLVPSGYNEQFF
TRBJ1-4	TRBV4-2	CASRSTRGAGDEKLFF
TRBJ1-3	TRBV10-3	CAISLSSTSGNTIYF
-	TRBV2	CASEPPGLAGGSRGYEQYF
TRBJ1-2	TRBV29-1	CSVDPGQATYGYTF
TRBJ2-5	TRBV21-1	CASSMDGQGPRETQYF
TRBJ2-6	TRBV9	CASSVESSGANVLTF
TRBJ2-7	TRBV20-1	CSAPGRGEQYF
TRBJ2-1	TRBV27	CASSFTSAYEQFF
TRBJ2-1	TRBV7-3	CASSLMPSSSYNEQFF
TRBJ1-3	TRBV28	CASSQDTEKRAGNTIYF
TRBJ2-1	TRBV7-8	CASSLAPSGSPEQFF